Below, 2 T cell receptor beta chains from the same sample are listed, as sequenced in a study of blood T cell repertoires in COVID-19. Data came from immunoSEQ multiplex PCR; TCRdb stores just in-frame clones and leaves some out. In the table there are approximately 240,000 clones, about 85% of which are singletons. The sample was PBMCs or T cells enriched from blood (not recorded which). All receptors derive from a woman in her 30s with acute COVID-19.

The V gene is TRBV9, the J gene TRBJ2-1; 9 nucleotides match TRBD2. The CDR3 spans 16 residues. The junction had 4 bases not matched to a gene; V was cut back by 0 bases and J by 3 bases. Germline CDR1 SGDLS, CDR2 YYNGEE. In nucleotides, the CDR3 is TGTGCCAGCAGCGTAGGTGCTAGCGGGAACTACAATGAGCAGTTCTTC. Residues: CASSVGASGNYNEQFF.

The V gene is TRBV5-1, the J gene TRBJ1-1, with D possibly TRBD1 on 5 matching bases. The CDR3 spans 18 residues. From germline, CDR1 is SGHRS and CDR2 YFSETQ. Trimming removed 0 bases at V and 0 bases at J, with 18 bases between. CDR3 loop: CASSLDAKSGPLNTEAFF. The CDR3 DNA reads TGCGCCAGCAGCTTGGATGCAAAGTCAGGGCCCTTGAACACTGAAGCTTTCTTT.